This TCR beta chain was recovered during a study of blood T cell repertoires in COVID-19. Study information: Italy, Spain and the United States were the sources of the convalescent and acute COVID-19 samples. In each case, the material was cDNA or gDNA derived from T cells, B-cell-depleted T cells, or PBMCs.

The method was immunoSEQ multiplex PCR; TCRdb's version includes in-frame clones alone and lacks a portion of them. This table holds about 55,000 clones, about 90% found once. CDR3 length equals 11 residues. Trimming took 7 bases from V and 3 from J, leaving 7 bases between them. The germline V gene has CDR1 MNHEY and CDR2 SVGAGI. This chain joins TRBV6-5 and TRBJ2-7; TRBD2 might be the D (5 bases). Sequencing was carried out using peripheral blood. The TCR comes from a man between 60 and 75 years old with active COVID-19. CDR3 protein: CASNDYYEQYF. The CDR3 DNA reads TGTGCCAGCAACGACTACTACGAGCAGTACTTC.